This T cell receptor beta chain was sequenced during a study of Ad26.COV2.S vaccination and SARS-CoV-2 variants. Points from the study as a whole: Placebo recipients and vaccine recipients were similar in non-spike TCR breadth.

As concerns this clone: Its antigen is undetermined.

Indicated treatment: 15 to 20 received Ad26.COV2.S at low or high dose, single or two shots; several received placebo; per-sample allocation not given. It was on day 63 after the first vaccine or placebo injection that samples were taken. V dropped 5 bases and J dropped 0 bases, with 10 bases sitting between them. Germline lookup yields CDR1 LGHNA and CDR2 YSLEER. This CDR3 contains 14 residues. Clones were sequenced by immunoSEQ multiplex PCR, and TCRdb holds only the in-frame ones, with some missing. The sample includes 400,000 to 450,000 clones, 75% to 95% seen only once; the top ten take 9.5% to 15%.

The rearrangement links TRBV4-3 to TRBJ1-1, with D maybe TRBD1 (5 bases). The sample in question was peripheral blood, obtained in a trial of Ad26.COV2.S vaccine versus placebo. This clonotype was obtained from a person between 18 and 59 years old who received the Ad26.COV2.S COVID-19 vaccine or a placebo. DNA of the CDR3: TGCGCCAGCAGCGCAGACAGTATGAACACTGAAGCTTTCTTT. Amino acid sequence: CASSADSMNTEAFF.